This T cell receptor beta chain was retrieved from a study of T cell repertoires in cytomegalovirus infection (dated by TCRdb to about 2019). Regarding the study in general: Donor HLA type was relevant to the analysis, because carriage of CMV infection together with the matching HLA type was indicated by public TCR beta signatures.

The table lists this clonotype with many counts. It has no known antigen specificity. Base qualities are not recorded, but no much larger clone differs from it by a single base. General conclusions and limits of the study: The ex vivo response was dominated by HLA-C-restricted CMV-specific TCR beta clonotypes, which also provided the single most frequent clonotype in two of eight donors. In both this cohort and an independent roughly 350-donor cohort, the cumulative frequency of public TCR beta family members distinguished carriers of CMV infection plus the relevant HLA type.

From the cysteine through the phenylalanine, the CDR3 covers 15 amino acids. CDR3 DNA only is kept here, 45 bases in frame from base 1. At the junction V is shortened by 5 bases and J by 3 bases; bases outside the gene matches: 9. In the germline V gene (reference sequence), CDR1 corresponds to WNHNN and CDR2 to SYGVQD. Data came from an Illumina HiSeq 1500. TCRdb took the public reads, trimmed them with fastp at Q25, ran MiXCR for clone calling and kept in-frame beta chains. All rows with the same CDR3 protein become a single entry with the most common DNA and genes. This sample holds some 600,000 distinct CDR3 sequences; roughly 26% were observed only once. The ten largest clones add up to around 8% of the sample.

Sequencing used CD8+ T cells from PBMCs. This TCR derives from a human donor in good health (CMV status not recorded). Some clones in this sample may be carry-over from other donors' samples. The chain links TRBV10-1 with TRBJ1-2, and 7 junctional nucleotides match TRBD1. The DNA sequence is TGCGCCAGCAGTCCAAGGGACAGAAGGTACTATGGCTACACCTTC. Its translation reads: CASSPRDRRYYGYTF.